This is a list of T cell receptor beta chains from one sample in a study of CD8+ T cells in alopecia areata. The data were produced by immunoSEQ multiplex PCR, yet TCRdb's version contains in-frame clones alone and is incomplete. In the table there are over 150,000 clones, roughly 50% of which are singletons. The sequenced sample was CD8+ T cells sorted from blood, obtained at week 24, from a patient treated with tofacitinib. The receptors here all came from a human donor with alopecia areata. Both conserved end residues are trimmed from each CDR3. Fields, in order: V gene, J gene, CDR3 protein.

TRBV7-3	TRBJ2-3	ASSSPAGATQY
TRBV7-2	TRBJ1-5	ASSSSSRGNQPQH
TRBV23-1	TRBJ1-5	ASSQSRAGPAVQPQH
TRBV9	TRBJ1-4	ASSATGGKEKLF
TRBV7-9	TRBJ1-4	ASSPDRDREKLF
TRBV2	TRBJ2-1	ASSIAGPNNEQF
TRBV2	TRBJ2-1	ASTLGTGGKYNEQF
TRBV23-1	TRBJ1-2	ASSQPPSETGDYGYT
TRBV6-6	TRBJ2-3	ASSFPRGQGADTQY
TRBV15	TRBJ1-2	ATSSDSIIANYGYT
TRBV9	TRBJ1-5	ASSEGTGGAGQPQH
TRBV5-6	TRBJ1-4	ASSLGRKLANEKLF
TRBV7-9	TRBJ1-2	ASSLIGGDYGYT
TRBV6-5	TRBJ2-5	ASSLAGAQETQY
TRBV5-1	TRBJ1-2	ASSLEGSQGYGYT
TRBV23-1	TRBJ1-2	ASSHRGLNYGYT
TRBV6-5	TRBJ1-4	ASSSRDRDEKLF
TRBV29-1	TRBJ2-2	SVYLQTNTGELF
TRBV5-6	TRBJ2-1	ASLDGTGGNEQF
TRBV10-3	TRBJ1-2	AISDEGTETNYGYT
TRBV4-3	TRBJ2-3	ASSQEGGRGLDTQY
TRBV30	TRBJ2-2	AWSVTGSTGELF
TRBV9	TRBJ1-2	ASSENQDLYGYT
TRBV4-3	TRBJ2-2	ASSPYRQAGELF
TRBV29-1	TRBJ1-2	SVVPDRDQGYT
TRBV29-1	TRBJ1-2	SVEDLGGLGYGYT
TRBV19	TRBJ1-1	ASSIAEELNTEAF
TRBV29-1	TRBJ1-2	SVDVGRNYGYT
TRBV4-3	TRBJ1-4	ASSQTQGATNEKLF
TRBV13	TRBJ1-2	ASSSRTGGSYGYT
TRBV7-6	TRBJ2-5	ASSSAGETQY
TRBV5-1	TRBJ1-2	ASSSEGRSYT
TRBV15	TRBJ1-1	ATGAVSTEAF
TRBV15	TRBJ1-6	ATSNRVGSPLH
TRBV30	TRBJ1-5	AWSLGQVNQPQH
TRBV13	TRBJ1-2	ASSPRDRGRDGYT
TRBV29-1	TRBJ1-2	SVLEQGSYGYT
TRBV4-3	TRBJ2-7	ASSQGPGIYEQY
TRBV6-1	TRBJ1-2	ASSGELHNYGYT
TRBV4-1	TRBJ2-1	ASSQLAGGGYEQF
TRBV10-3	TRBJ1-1	AVGQPNTEAF
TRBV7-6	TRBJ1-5	ASSLNSNQPQH
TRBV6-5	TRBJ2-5	ASSYGPRSQETQY
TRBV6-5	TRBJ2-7	ASSYSEGEYEQY
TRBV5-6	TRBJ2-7	ASSLDPGQGTYEQY
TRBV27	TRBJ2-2	ASSLSGGQTGELF
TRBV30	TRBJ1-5	AWSVGQGFQPQH
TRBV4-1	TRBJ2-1	ASRPTVTYNEQF
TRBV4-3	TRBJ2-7	ASSQDEPDGEQY
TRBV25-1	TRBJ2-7	ASSDFVSYEQY
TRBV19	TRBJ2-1	ASGAGGPVEQF
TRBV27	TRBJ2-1	ASGASGLAEIGEQF
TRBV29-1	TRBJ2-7	SAEDRDRVQY
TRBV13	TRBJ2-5	ASSSRTGGVEETQY
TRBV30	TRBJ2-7	AWSESGTYEQY
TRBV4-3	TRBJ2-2	ASSQDSGGAGELF
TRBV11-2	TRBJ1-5	ASSLGINQPQH